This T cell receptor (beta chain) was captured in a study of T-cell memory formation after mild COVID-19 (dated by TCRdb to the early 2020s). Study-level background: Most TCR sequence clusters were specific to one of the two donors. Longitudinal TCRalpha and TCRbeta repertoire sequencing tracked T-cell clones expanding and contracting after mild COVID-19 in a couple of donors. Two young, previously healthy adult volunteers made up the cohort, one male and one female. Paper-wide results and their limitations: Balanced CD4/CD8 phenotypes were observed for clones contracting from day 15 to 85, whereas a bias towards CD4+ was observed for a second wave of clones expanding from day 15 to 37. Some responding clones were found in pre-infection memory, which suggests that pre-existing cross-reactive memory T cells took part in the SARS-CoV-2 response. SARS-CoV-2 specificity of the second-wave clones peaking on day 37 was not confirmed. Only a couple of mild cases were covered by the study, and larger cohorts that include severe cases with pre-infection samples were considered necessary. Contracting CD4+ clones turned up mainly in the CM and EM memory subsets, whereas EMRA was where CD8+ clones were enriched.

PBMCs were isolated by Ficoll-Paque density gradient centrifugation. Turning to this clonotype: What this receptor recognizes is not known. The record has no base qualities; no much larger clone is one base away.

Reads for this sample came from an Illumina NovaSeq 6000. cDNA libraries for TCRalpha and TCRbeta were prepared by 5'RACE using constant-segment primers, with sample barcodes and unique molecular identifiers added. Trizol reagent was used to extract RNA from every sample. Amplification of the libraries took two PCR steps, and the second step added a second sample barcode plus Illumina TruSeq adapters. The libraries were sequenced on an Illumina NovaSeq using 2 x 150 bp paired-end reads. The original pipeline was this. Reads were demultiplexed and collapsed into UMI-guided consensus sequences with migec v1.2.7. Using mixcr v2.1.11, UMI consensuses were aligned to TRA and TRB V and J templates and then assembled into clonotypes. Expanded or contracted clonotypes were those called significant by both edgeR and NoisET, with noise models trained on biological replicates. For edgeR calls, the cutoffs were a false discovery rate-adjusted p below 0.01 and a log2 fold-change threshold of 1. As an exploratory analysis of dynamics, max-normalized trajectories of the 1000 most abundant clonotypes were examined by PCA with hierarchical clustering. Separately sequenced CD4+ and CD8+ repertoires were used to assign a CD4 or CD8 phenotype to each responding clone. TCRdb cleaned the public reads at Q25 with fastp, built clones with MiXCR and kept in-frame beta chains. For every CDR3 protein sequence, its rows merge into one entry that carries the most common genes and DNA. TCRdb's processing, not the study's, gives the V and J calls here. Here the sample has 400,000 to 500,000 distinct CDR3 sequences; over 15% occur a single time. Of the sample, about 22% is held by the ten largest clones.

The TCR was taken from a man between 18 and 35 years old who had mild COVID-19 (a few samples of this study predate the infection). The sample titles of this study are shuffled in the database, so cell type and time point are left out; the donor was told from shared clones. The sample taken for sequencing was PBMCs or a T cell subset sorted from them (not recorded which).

The CDR3 here reads CASSYSFTGTDNEQFF. The sequence in DNA is TGTGCCAGCAGTTACTCATTTACCGGGACAGACAATGAGCAGTTCTTC. The V and J segments used are TRBV6-2 or TRBV6-3 and TRBJ2-1, with 7 central nucleotides matching TRBD1. Based on the germline V gene, the CDR1 and CDR2 sequences are MNHEY and SVGEGT. For this chain, trimming is 0 bases at the V end and 5 bases at the J end, and the number of junction bases without a gene match is 7. There are 16 amino acids in the CDR3, from cysteine to phenylalanine inclusive. The retained sequence is limited to the CDR3, 48 bases, with the frame set at the first base.